This TCR beta chain was retrieved from a study of blood T cell repertoires in COVID-19. At the level of the study: Donors in the United States, Italy and Spain gave samples during acute or convalescent COVID-19.

The CDR3 loop spans 14 amino acids. Deletions cut 5 bases from V and 6 bases from J, with 14 bases between. The germline gives CDR1 MNHEY, CDR2 SMNVEV (reference sequence). Authors' methods: Estimation of nucleated cell counts relied on the amplification of reference gene primers. Some clones are missing from TCRdb's copy, which holds only in-frame ones; the method was immunoSEQ multiplex PCR. The V and J calls and the clone size are those of that table, but D and trimming were determined from the DNA. The sample holds some 220,000 clones, 80% seen once. Sequenced sample: peripheral blood. The J gene is TRBJ1-5, the V gene TRBV27; TRBD1 is a possible D gene (5 bases). The sequence derives from a human donor in a cohort sampled during active COVID-19. The CDR3 DNA sequence: TGTGCCAGCAGTCCAATTCAGGGAAGTCAGCCCCAGCATTTT. Translated: CASSPIQGSQPQHF.